The T cell receptor beta chain described here comes from a study of a mutant IDH1 vaccine in newly diagnosed glioma. Study at large: Prior therapy was radiotherapy, temozolomide, or both; most received both. Visits designated V12 and V13 were conducted at weeks 35 and 47, respectively.

Overall study results and limits: Patients mounted vaccine-induced immune responses in 93.3% of cases.

V was shortened by 5 bases and J by 3 bases, with 13 bases between the two germline ends. CDR1 GTSNPN and CDR2 SVGIG come from the germline V gene (reference sequence). The CDR3 spans 13 residues. As for time point: week 35, safety follow-up. Vaccination comprised doses that each held 300 ug of mutant IDH1 20-mer peptide, plus topical imiquimod. The repertoire was sequenced with immunoSEQ multiplex PCR; TCRdb's copy has only in-frame clones and lacks some. The sample carries tens of thousands of clones, less than 90% recorded once. On this clone itself: Its antigen is unidentified.

The sequencing here drew on PBMCs, taken from a glioma patient whose treatment included an IDH1 peptide vaccine. This rearrangement joins TRBV30 to TRBJ2-5; D uncertain. This receptor was obtained from a man aged 30-40 years with glioma. CDR3 loop: CAWGIRNKETQYF. The CDR3 DNA reads as TGTGCCTGGGGGATCCGTAACAAAGAGACCCAGTACTTC.